This entry is about one T cell receptor (beta chain). Using immunoSEQ multiplex PCR, the repertoire was profiled, and TCRdb retains in-frame clones only, with some absent. The profile covers fewer than 30,000 clones, with roughly nine tenths appearing a single time and approximately 10% taken by the ten largest. Germline V gene data show CDR1 as SQVTM and CDR2 as ANQGSEA. The V end was cut by 0 bases, the J end by 4 bases, with 7 bases between. The CDR3 is 12 amino acids. The data were obtained in a study of graft-versus-host responses after intestinal transplantation. Study-wide context: Uniformly, recipients were administered anti-thymocyte globulin induction with subsequent tacrolimus and steroids for roughly three years.

This receptor was obtained from a human patient who received an intestinal transplant, so some T cells may come from the graft donor. This chain links TRBV29-1 with TRBJ2-7, with D unclear. The source material was PBMCs, sampled around 480 days after intestinal transplantation. In DNA form, the CDR3 reads TGCAGCGTTGAAGACAGAGCTTACGAGCAGTACTTC. Translation gives CSVEDRAYEQYF.